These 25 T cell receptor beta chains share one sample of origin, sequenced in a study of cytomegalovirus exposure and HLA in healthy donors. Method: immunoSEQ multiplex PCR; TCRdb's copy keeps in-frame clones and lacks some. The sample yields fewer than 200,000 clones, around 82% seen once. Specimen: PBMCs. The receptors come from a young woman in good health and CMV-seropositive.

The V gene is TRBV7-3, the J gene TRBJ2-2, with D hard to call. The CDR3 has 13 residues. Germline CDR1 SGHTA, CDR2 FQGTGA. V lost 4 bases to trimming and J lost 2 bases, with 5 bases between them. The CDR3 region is CASSSTNTGELFF. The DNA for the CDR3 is TGTGCCAGCAGCTCCACTAACACCGGGGAGCTGTTTTTT.

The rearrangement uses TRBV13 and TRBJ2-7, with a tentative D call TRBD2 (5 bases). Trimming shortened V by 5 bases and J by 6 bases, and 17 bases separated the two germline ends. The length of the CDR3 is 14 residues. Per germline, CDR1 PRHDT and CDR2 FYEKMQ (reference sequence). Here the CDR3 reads CASSKDWVGVEQYF. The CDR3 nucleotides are TGTGCCAGCAGCAAGGACTGGGTCGGTGTCGAGCAGTACTTC.

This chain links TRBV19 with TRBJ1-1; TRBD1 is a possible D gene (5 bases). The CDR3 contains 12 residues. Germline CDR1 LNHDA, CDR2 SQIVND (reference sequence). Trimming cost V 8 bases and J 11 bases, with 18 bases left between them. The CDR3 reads CASGVHSGLAFF. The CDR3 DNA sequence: TGTGCCAGTGGAGTCCACTCAGGGCTGGCTTTCTTT.

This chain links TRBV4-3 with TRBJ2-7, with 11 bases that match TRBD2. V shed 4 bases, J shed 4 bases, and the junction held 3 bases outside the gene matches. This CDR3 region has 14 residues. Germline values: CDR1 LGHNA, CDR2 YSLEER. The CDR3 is CASSLRLAGYEQYF. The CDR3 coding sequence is TGCGCCAGCAGCCTCAGACTAGCGGGGTACGAGCAGTACTTC.

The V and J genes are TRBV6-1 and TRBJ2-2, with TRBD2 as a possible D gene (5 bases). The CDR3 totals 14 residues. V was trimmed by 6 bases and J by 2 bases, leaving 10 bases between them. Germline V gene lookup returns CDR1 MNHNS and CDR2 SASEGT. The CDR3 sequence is CASRRERNTGELFF. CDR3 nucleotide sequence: TGTGCCAGCAGGAGGGAACGAAACACCGGGGAGCTGTTTTTT.

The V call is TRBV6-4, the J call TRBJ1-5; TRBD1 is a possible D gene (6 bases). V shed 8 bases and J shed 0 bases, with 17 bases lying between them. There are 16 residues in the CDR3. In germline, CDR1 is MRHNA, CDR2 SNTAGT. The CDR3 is CASPWDIPGSNQPQHF. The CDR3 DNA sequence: TGTGCCAGCCCGTGGGACATCCCGGGTAGCAATCAGCCCCAGCATTTT.

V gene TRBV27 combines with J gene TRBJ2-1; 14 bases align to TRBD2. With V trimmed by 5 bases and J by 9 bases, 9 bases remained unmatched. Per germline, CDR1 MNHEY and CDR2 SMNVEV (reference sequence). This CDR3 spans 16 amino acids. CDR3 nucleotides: TGTGCCAGCAGTCCCGTGACTAGCGGGGGGGCCGGTGAGCAGTTCTTC. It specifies CASSPVTSGGAGEQFF.

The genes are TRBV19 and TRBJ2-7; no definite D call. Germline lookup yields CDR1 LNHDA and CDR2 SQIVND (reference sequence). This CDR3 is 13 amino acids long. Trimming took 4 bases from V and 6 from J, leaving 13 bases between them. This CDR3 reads CASSSGAPVEQYF. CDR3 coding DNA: TGTGCCAGTAGTAGCGGAGCCCCCGTCGAGCAGTACTTC. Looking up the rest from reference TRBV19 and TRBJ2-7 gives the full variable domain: DGGITQSPKYLFRKEGQNVTLSCEQNLNHDAMYWYRQDPGQGLRLIYYSQIVNDFQKGDIAEGYSVSREKKESFPLTVTSAQKNPTAFYLCASSSGAPVEQYFGPGTRLTVT.

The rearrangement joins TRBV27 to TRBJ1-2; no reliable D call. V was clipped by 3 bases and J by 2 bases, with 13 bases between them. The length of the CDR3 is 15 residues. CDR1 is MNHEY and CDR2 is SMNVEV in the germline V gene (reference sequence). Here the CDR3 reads CASSFKGDFNYGYTF. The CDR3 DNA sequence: TGTGCCAGCAGTTTCAAGGGAGATTTCAACTATGGCTACACCTTC.

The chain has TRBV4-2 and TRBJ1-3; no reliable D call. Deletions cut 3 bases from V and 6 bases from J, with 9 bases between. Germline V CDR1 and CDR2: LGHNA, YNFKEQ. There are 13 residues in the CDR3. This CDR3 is CASSHPQENTIYF. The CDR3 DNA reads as TGTGCCAGCAGCCACCCTCAGGAAAACACCATATATTTT.

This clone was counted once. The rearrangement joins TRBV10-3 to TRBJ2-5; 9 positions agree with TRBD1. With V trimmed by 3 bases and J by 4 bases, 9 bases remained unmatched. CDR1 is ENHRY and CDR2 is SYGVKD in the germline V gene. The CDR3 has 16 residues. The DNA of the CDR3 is TGTGCCATCAGTGATCCCGGACAGGGGAAAGGAGAGACCCAGTACTTC. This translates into CAISDPGQGKGETQYF.

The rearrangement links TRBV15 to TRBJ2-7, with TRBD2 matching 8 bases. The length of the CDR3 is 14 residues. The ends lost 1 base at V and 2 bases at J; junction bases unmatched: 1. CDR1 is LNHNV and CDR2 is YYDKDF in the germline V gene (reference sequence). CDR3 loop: CATSRAGGAYEQYF. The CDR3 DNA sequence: TGTGCCACCAGCAGAGCCGGGGGGGCCTACGAGCAGTACTTC.

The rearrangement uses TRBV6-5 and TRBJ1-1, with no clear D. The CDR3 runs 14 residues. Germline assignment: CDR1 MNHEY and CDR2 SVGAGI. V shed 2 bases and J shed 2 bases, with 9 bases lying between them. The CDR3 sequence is CASSYTSLNTEAFF. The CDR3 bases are TGTGCCAGCAGTTACACGAGTCTTAACACTGAAGCTTTCTTT.

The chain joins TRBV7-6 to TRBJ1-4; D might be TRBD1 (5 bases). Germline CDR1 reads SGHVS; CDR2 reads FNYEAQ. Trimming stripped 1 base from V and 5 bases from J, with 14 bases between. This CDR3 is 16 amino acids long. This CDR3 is CASSLGGGAANEKLFF. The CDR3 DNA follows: TGTGCCAGCAGCTTAGGCGGAGGGGCAGCAAATGAAAAACTGTTTTTT.

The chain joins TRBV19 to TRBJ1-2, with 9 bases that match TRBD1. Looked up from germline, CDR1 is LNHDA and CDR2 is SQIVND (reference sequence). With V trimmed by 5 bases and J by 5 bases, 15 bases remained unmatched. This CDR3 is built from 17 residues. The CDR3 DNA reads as TGTGCCAGTAGTTCCCGACAGGGGGAAGGGAGGAAGTATGGCTACACCTTC. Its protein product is CASSSRQGEGRKYGYTF.

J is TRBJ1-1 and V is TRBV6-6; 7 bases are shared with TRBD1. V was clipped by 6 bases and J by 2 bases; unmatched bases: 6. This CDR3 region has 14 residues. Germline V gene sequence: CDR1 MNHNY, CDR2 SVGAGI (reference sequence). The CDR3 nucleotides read TGTGCCAGCAGAAGAGGACAGGTTAACACTGAAGCTTTCTTT. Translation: CASRRGQVNTEAFF.

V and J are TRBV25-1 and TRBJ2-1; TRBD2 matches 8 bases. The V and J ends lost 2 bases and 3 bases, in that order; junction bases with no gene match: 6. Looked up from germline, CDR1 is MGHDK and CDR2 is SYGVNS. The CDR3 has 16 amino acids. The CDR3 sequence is CASSEKRGSGYNEQFF. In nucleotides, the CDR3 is TGTGCCAGCAGTGAAAAGCGGGGGTCGGGCTACAATGAGCAGTTCTTC.

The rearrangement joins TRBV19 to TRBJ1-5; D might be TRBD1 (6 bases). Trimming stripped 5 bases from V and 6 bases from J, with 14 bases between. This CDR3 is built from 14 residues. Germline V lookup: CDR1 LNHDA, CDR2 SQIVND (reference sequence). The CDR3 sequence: CASSFGGGSQPQHF. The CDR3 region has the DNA TGTGCCAGTAGTTTTGGCGGGGGCAGTCAGCCCCAGCATTTT.

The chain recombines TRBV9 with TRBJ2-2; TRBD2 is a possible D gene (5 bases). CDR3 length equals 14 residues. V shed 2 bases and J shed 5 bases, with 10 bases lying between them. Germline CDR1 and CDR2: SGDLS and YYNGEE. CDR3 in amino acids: CASSVQWRTGELFF. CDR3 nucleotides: TGTGCCAGCAGCGTCCAGTGGAGGACCGGGGAGCTGTTTTTT.

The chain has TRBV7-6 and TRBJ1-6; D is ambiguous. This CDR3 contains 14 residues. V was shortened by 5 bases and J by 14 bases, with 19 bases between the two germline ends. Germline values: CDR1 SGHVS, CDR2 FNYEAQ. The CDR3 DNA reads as TGTGCCAGCAGCCAAGGCGGGTCCATCCGGGCCCTCCACTTT. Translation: CASSQGGSIRALHF.

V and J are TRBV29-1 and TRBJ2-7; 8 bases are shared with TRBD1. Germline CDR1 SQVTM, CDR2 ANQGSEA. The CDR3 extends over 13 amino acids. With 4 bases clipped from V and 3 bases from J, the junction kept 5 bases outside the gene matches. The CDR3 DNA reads TGCAGCGTTGGGACAGGGTCGGGCTACGAGCAGTACTTC. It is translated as CSVGTGSGYEQYF.

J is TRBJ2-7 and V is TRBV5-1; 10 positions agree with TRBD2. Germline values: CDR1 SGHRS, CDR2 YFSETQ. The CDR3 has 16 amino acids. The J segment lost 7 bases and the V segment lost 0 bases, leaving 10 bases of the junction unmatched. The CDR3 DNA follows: TGCGCCAGCAGCTTGGGGGCGGCTAGCGGGGGTGGAGAGCAGTACTTC. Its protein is CASSLGAASGGGEQYF. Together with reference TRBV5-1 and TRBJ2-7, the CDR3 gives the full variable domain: KAGVTQTPRYLIKTRGQQVTLSCSPISGHRSVSWYQQTPGQGLQFLFEYFSETQRNKGNFPGRFSGRQFSNSRSEMNVSTLELGDSALYLCASSLGAASGGGEQYFGPGTRLTVT.

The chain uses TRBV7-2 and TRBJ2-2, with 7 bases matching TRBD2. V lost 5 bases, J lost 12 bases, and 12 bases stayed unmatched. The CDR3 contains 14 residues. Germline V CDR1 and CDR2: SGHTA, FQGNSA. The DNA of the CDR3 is TGTGCCAGCAGCCCCCCAGGGCCGGGGGGTAAGCTGTTTTTT. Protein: CASSPPGPGGKLFF.

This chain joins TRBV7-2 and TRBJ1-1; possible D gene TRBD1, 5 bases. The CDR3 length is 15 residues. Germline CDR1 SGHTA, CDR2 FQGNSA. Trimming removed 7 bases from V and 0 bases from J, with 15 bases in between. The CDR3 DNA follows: TGTGCCAGCACTATCCATCCGGGGGTGAACACTGAAGCTTTCTTT. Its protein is CASTIHPGVNTEAFF.

The CDR3: CASSIGGGPYNEQFF. Written as DNA, the CDR3 is TGTGCCAGTAGTATAGGGGGGGGGCCCTACAATGAGCAGTTCTTC. This chain joins TRBV19 and TRBJ2-1; D is perhaps TRBD2 (7 bases). CDR1 is LNHDA and CDR2 is SQIVND in the germline V gene (reference sequence). V lost 1 base, J lost 2 bases, and 9 bases lay in between. CDR3 size: 15 residues.